The T cell receptor (beta chain) under discussion was sequenced for a study of blood T cell repertoires in COVID-19. Germline V gene sequence: CDR1 SGDLS, CDR2 YYNGEE. Trimming took 5 bases from V and 5 from J, leaving 13 bases between them. CDR3 length equals 14 residues. Sequencing was performed with immunoSEQ multiplex PCR; in TCRdb, only in-frame clones are kept and a portion is missing. The repertoire holds 170,000 or so clones, with roughly 85% as singletons. Sequences were obtained from peripheral blood. The sequence was collected from a man in his fifties or sixties with active or convalescent COVID-19. The chain carries TRBV9 and TRBJ2-2; no clear D gene. CDR3: CASSTTVPTGELFF. The CDR3 DNA is TGTGCCAGCAGTACTACTGTCCCGACCGGGGAGCTGTTTTTT.